This is a list of T cell receptor beta chains from one sample in a study of blood T cells in healthy people across ages. One entry per CDR3 protein, called by TCRdb with MiXCR from the 5' RACE reads. The profile shows approximately 600,000 distinct CDR3 sequences, roughly three fifths of them singletons. Material for sequencing was blood. The receptors were gathered from a man aged 55 to 70 in good health. Each CDR3 is given with its conserved first and last residue. A D gene is named only where the DNA matches it firmly. Expanded clones get a size class; other rows say once, few or many, or leave the size out.

CDR3 protein	CDR3 DNA	J gene	V gene	D gene	clone size
CASSSQGINEKLFF	TGTGCCAGCAGTTCCCAGGGGATTAATGAAAAACTGTTTTTT	TRBJ1-4	TRBV6-5	-	-
CASSQDTGLRNTEAFF	TGCGCCAGCAGCCAAGATACGGGATTGAGGAACACTGAAGCTTTCTTT	TRBJ1-1	TRBV4-1	-	-
CASSFSIGRTDTQYF	TGTGCCAGCAGTTTCTCTATAGGGCGGACAGATACGCAGTATTTT	TRBJ2-3	TRBV12-3/TRBV12-4	-	-
CASSPRSTSGEKLFF	TGTGCCAGCAGCCCCCGTAGTACCTCGGGGGAAAAACTGTTTTTT	TRBJ1-4	TRBV5-5	-	-
CASSSSGTGIYEQYF	TGTGCCAGCAGTTCCTCCGGGACAGGGATTTACGAGCAGTACTTC	TRBJ2-7	TRBV28	TRBD1	-
CASSLRSQGAREQYF	TGTGCCAGCTCGCTCCGGTCACAGGGGGCAAGGGAGCAGTACTTC	TRBJ2-7	TRBV18	TRBD1	-
CASSRPSRGPYNEQFF	TGTGCCAGCAGTCGCCCGTCGCGGGGGCCTTACAATGAGCAGTTCTTC	TRBJ2-1	TRBV6-2/TRBV6-3	-	-
CATPPEAGGDTQYF	TGTGCCACCCCACCGGAAGCGGGGGGAGATACGCAGTATTTT	TRBJ2-3	TRBV7-9	TRBD2	-
CASSGDGEYQPQHF	TGTGCCAGCAGTGGTGACGGGGAATATCAGCCCCAGCATTTT	TRBJ1-5	TRBV12-3/TRBV12-4	-	-
CSVVQYQETQYF	TGCAGCGTTGTGCAGTACCAAGAGACCCAGTACTTC	TRBJ2-5	TRBV29-1	-	few
CSGFGTGNNSPLHF	TGCAGTGGTTTTGGGACAGGGAATAATTCACCCCTCCACTTT	TRBJ1-6	TRBV20-1	TRBD1	few
CSATPSGGKETQYF	TGCAGCGCCACACCTAGCGGGGGGAAAGAGACCCAGTACTTC	TRBJ2-5	TRBV29-1	TRBD2	few
CASSRGPKSYF	TGTGCCAGCAGTCGAGGACCTAAATCGTACTTC	TRBJ2-7	TRBV12-3/TRBV12-4	-	-
CASSLGHLLSYEQYF	TGTGCCAGCAGCCTCGGACATCTGCTCTCCTACGAGCAGTACTTC	TRBJ2-7	TRBV6-8	-	-
CASSVAASATYEQYF	TGTGCCAGCAGCGTAGCGGCTAGCGCAACCTACGAGCAGTACTTC	TRBJ2-7	TRBV9	-	-
CASSPQGVFSYYEQYF	TGTGCCAGCAGTCCCCAGGGGGTTTTTTCATACTACGAGCAGTACTTC	TRBJ2-7	TRBV6-2/TRBV6-3	TRBD1	-
CASSGAVEETQYF	TGTGCCTCCTCAGGCGCCGTGGAAGAGACCCAGTACTTC	TRBJ2-5	TRBV10-3	-	few
CASSPGQGELGTQYF	TGTGCCAGCAGCCCGGGACAGGGAGAGTTAGGTACGCAGTATTTT	TRBJ2-3	TRBV4-2	TRBD1	-
CSAGGISQETQFF	TGCAGCGCAGGGGGTATAAGCCAAGAGACCCAGTTCTTC	TRBJ2-1	TRBV29-1	TRBD1	-
CATSGKGQDYGYTF	TGTGCCACCAGTGGCAAGGGACAGGACTATGGCTACACCTTC	TRBJ1-2	TRBV24-1	TRBD1	-
CASSPRRGSSGEHEQYF	TGTGCCAGCAGCCCACGCCGAGGGAGTAGCGGTGAACACGAGCAGTACTTC	TRBJ2-7	TRBV6-2/TRBV6-3	-	-
CASSVGVSYEQYF	TGTGCCAGCAGCGTAGGGGTTTCCTACGAGCAGTACTTC	TRBJ2-7	TRBV9	-	-
CASSYLAGGDEQFF	TGTGCCAGCAGTTACCTAGCGGGGGGCGATGAGCAGTTCTTC	TRBJ2-1	TRBV12-3/TRBV12-4	TRBD2	-
CAIKDRENQPQHF	TGTGCCATCAAAGACAGAGAAAATCAGCCCCAGCATTTT	TRBJ1-5	TRBV10-3	-	-
CASSQAFWGSNQPQHF	TGCGCCAGCAGCCAAGCCTTTTGGGGTAGCAATCAGCCCCAGCATTTT	TRBJ1-5	TRBV4-1	-	-
CASSFEPPRWGSTDTQYF	TGTGCCAGCAGCTTTGAACCCCCGCGTTGGGGGAGCACAGATACGCAGTATTTT	TRBJ2-3	TRBV5-8	-	-
CASSQAGGKSYEQYF	TGTGCCAGCAGCCAAGCGGGCGGGAAGTCCTACGAGCAGTACTTC	TRBJ2-7	TRBV3-1	-	few
CAISATGAPNEKLFF	TGTGCCATCAGTGCCACAGGGGCGCCTAATGAAAAACTGTTTTTT	TRBJ1-4	TRBV10-3	TRBD1	-
CASSGEALTDTQYF	TGCGCCAGCAGTGGGGAGGCCCTCACAGATACGCAGTATTTT	TRBJ2-3	TRBV10-1	-	-
CASSAGQYTEAFF	TGTGCCAGCAGCGCCGGTCAATACACTGAAGCTTTCTTT	TRBJ1-1	TRBV9	-	-
CASSPGVGGGYNEQFF	TGTGCCAGCAGCCCCGGAGTAGGCGGCGGATACAATGAGCAGTTCTTC	TRBJ2-1	TRBV7-2	-	once
CAIDGRGGGGYTF	TGTGCCATCGACGGCAGGGGAGGAGGGGGCTACACCTTC	TRBJ1-2	TRBV10-3	-	-
CSAVSGQVNTEAFF	TGCAGTGCTGTCTCGGGACAGGTGAACACTGAAGCTTTCTTT	TRBJ1-1	TRBV20-1	TRBD1	-
CAISRDYSYEQYF	TGTGCCATCTCCAGGGACTACTCGTACGAGCAGTACTTC	TRBJ2-7	TRBV10-3	TRBD2	-
CASSLGGGDLPDTQYF	TGTGCCAGCAGCCTCGGCGGGGGGGATCTTCCAGATACGCAGTATTTT	TRBJ2-3	TRBV12-3/TRBV12-4	TRBD2	-
CASSPSAARGETQYF	TGTGCCAGCAGCCCCTCAGCGGCTAGGGGAGAGACCCAGTACTTC	TRBJ2-5	TRBV7-2	-	many
CASSLLHRGGTEAFF	TGTGCCAGCAGCTTATTACACAGGGGGGGCACTGAAGCTTTCTTT	TRBJ1-1	TRBV7-9	TRBD1	-
CSAMEPMAEKLFF	TGCAGTGCTATGGAACCGATGGCTGAAAAACTGTTTTTT	TRBJ1-4	TRBV20-1	-	few
CASSLDLETQYF	TGTGCCAGCAGCTTAGATCTAGAGACCCAGTACTTC	TRBJ2-5	TRBV5-1	-	many
CSARGPTRGASYEQYF	TGCAGTGCTAGAGGTCCCACGCGGGGGGCCTCCTACGAGCAGTACTTC	TRBJ2-7	TRBV20-1	TRBD2	-
CASSQYRGAGYTF	TGTGCCAGCAGTCAATATAGGGGGGCTGGCTACACCTTC	TRBJ1-2	TRBV3-1	-	-
CSATPLGITLEELFF	TGCAGTGCTACCCCCCTAGGGATTACCTTGGAGGAGCTGTTTTTT	TRBJ2-2	TRBV20-1	-	-
CASSLVSEAQYF	TGCGCCAGCAGCTTGGTTAGCGAGGCGCAGTATTTT	TRBJ2-3	TRBV5-1	-	-
CASSLEGTRQETQYF	TGTGCCAGCAGCTTGGAAGGGACAAGACAAGAGACCCAGTACTTC	TRBJ2-5	TRBV5-5	-	-